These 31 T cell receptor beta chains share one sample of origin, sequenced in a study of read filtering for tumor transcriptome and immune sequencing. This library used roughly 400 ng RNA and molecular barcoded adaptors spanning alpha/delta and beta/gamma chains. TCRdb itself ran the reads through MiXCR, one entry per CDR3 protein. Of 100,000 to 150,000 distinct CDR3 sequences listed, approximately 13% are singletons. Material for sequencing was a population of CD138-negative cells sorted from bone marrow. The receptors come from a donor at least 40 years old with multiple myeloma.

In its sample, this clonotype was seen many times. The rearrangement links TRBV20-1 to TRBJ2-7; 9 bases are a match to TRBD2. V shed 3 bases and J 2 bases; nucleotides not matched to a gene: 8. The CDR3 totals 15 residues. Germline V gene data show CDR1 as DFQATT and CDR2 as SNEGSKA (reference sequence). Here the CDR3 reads CSASTTSGFAYEQYF. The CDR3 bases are TGCAGTGCTAGTACTACTAGCGGGTTTGCCTACGAGCAGTACTTC.

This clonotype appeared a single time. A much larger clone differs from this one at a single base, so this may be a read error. The CDR3 coding sequence is TGCGCCAGCAGCCATCTTAGCGGGAGGGCCTTTGGCCCGCAGTATTTT. Translated: CASSHLSGRAFGPQYF. The chain recombines TRBV4-1 with TRBJ2-3, with 11 bases fitting TRBD2. The V gene end was trimmed by 3 bases and the J gene end by 10 bases; junction bases not matched to a gene: 12. CDR3 length: 16 amino acids. CDR1 is MGHRA, CDR2 YSYEKL, per germline.

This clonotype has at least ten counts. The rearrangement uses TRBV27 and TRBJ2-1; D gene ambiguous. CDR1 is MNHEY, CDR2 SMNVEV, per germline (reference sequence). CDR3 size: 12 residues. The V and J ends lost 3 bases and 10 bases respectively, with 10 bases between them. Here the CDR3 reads CASSFLGTEQFF. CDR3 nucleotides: TGTGCCAGCAGTTTTTTGGGAACCGAGCAGTTCTTC.

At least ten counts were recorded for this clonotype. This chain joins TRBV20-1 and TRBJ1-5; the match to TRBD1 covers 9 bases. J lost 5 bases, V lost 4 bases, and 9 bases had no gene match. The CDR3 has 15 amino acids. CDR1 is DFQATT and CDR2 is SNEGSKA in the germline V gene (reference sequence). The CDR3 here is CSATGDRADDQPQHF. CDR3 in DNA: TGCAGTGCTACGGGGGACAGGGCGGATGATCAGCCCCAGCATTTT.

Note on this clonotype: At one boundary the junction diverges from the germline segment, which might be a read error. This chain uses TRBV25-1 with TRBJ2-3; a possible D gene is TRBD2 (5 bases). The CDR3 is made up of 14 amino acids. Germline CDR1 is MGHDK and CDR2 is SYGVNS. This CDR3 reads CVSSEEGATDTQYF. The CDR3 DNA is TGTGTCAGCAGTGAAGAGGGCGCCACAGATACGCAGTATTTT. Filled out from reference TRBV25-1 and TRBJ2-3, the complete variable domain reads EADIYQTPRYLVIGTGKKITLECSQTMGHDKMYWYQQDPGMELHLIHYSYGVNSTEKGDLSSESTVSRIRTEHFPLTLESARPSHTSQYLCVSSEEGATDTQYFGPGTRLTVL.

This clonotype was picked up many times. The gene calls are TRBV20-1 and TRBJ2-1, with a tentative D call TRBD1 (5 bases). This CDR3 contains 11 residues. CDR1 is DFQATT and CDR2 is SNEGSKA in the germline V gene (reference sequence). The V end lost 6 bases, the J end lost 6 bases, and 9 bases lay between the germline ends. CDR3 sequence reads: CSATRVNEQFF. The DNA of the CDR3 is TGCAGTGCAACCAGGGTCAATGAGCAGTTCTTC.

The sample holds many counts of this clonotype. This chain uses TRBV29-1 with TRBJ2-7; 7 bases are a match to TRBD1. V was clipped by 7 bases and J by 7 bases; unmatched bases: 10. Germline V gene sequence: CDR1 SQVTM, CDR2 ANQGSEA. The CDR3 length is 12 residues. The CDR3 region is CSAIRQGNEQYF. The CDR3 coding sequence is TGCAGCGCCATAAGACAGGGAAATGAGCAGTACTTC.

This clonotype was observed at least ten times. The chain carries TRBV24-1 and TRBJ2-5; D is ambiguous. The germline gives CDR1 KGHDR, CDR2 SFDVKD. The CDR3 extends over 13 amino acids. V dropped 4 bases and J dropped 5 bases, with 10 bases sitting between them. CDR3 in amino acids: CATSDSSRETQYF. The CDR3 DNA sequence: TGTGCCACCAGTGACTCCAGCCGGGAGACCCAGTACTTC.

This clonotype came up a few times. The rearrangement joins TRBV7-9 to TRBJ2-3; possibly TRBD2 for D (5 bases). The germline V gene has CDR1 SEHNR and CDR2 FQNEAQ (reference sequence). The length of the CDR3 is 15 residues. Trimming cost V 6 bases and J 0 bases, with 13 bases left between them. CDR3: CASSFGLPSTDTQYF. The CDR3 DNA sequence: TGTGCCAGCAGTTTTGGACTTCCTAGCACAGATACGCAGTATTTT.

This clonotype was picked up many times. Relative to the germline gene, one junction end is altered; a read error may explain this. The CDR3 DNA reads TGTGCCGGCAGTTTCGCCGGTTCGAATGAGCAGTTCTTC. Protein: CAGSFAGSNEQFF. The genes are TRBV27 and TRBJ2-1; no clear D. CDR1 is MNHEY and CDR2 is SMNVEV in the germline V gene (reference sequence). The CDR3 is 13 amino acids.

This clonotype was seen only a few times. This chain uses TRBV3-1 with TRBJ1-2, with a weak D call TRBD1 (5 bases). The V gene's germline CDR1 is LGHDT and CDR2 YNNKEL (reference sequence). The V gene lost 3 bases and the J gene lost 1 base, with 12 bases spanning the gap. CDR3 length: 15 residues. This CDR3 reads CASSQGRTLNYGYTF. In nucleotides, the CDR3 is TGTGCCAGCAGCCAGGGACGAACCCTTAACTATGGCTACACCTTC.

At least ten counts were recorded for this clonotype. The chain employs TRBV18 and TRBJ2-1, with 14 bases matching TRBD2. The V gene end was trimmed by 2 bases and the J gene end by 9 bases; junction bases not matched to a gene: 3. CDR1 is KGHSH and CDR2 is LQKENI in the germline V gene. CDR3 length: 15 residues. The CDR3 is CASSPGGLAGVEQFF. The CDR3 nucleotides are TGTGCCAGCTCACCAGGGGGACTAGCGGGAGTTGAGCAGTTCTTC.

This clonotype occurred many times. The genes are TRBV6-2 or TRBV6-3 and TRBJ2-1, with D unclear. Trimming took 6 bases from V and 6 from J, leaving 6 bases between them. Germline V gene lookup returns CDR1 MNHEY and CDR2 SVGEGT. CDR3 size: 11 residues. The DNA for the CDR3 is TGTGCCAGCAGCCGGAGCAATGAGCAGTTCTTC. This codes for CASSRSNEQFF.

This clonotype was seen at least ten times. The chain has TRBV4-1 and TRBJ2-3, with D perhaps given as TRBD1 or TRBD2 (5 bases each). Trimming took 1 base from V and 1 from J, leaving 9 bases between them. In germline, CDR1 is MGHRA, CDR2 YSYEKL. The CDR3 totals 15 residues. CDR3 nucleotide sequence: TGCGCCAGCAGCCAAGGGGTGGGGGGCACAGATACGCAGTATTTT. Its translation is CASSQGVGGTDTQYF.

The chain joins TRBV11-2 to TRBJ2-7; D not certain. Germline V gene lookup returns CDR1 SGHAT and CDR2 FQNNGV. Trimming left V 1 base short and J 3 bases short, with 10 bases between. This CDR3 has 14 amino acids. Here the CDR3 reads CASSLVGYFYEQYF. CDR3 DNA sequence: TGTGCCAGCAGCTTAGTTGGATATTTCTACGAGCAGTACTTC.

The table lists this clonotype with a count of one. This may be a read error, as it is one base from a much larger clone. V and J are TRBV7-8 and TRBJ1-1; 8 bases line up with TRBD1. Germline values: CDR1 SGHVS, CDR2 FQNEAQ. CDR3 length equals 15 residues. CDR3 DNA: TGTGCCAGCAGCTCAGGGGGCGAGAATAATTCACCCCCCCACTTT. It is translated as CASSSGGENNSPPHF.

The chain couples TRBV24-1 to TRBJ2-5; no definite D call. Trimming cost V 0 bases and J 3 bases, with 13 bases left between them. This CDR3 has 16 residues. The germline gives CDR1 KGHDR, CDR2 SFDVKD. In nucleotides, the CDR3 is TGTGCCACCAGTGATTTGCGGCCAGGAGAGAAAGAGACCCAGTACTTC. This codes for CATSDLRPGEKETQYF.

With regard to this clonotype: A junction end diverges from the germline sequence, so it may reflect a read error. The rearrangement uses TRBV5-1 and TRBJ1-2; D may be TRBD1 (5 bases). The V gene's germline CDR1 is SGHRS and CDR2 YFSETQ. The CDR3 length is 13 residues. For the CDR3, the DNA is TGCGCCAGCAGGTTGGACACAAACTATGGCTACACCTTC. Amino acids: CASRLDTNYGYTF. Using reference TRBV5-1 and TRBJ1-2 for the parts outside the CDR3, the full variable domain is KAGVTQTPRYLIKTRGQQVTLSCSPISGHRSVSWYQQTPGQGLQFLFEYFSETQRNKGNFPGRFSGRQFSNSRSEMNVSTLELGDSALYLCASRLDTNYGYTFGSGTRLTVV.

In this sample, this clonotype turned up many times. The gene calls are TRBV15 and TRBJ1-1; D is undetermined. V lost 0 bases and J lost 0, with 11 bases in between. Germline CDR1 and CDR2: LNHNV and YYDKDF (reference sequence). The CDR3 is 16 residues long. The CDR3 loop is CATSRDGQLMNTEAFF. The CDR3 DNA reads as TGTGCCACCAGCAGAGATGGGCAATTAATGAACACTGAAGCTTTCTTT.

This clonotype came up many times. The CDR3 DNA reads as TGTGCCAGCAGTTTACATCCCAGGGGACTCACAGATACGCAGTATTTT. Its translation: CASSLHPRGLTDTQYF. The V and J genes are TRBV27 and TRBJ2-3, with D perhaps TRBD1 or TRBD2 (6 bases each). Germline V gene sequence: CDR1 MNHEY, CDR2 SMNVEV (reference sequence). This CDR3 has 16 residues. V lost 2 bases, J lost 2 bases, and 14 bases lay in between.

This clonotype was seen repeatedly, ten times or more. This CDR3 is CASSEANGQGTADTQYF. Here the CDR3 DNA reads TGTGCCAGCAGTGAAGCGAATGGACAGGGGACCGCAGATACGCAGTATTTT. The rearrangement joins TRBV2 to TRBJ2-3; 9 bases fit TRBD1. Germline V gives CDR1 SNHLY, CDR2 FYNNEI. This CDR3 spans 17 amino acids. With 0 bases clipped from V and 4 bases from J, the junction kept 8 bases outside the gene matches.

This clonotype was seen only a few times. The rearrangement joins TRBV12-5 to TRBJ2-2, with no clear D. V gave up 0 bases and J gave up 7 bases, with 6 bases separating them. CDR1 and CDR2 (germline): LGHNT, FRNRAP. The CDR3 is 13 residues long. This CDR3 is CASGLVISGELFF. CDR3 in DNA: TGTGCTAGTGGTTTGGTAATTAGCGGGGAGCTGTTTTTT.

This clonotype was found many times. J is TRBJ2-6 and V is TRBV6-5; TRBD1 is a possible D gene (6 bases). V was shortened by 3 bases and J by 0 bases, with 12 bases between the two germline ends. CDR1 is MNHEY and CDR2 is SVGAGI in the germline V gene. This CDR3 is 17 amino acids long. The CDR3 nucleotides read TGTGCCAGCAGTTATGACAGGTTCTCCTCTGGGGCCAACGTCCTGACTTTC. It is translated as CASSYDRFSSGANVLTF.

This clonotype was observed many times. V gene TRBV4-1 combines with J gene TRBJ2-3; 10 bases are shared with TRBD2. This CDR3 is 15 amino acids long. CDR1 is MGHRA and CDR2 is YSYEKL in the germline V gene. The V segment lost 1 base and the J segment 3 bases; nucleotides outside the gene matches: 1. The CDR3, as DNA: TGCGCCAGCAGCCAAGGTAGCGGGAGGACAGATACGCAGTATTTT. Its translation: CASSQGSGRTDTQYF.

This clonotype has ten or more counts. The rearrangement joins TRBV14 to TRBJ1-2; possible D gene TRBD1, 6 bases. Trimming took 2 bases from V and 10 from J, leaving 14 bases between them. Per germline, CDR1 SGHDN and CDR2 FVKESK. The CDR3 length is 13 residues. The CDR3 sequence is CASSQWGGRNYTF. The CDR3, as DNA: TGTGCCAGCAGCCAATGGGGGGGCCGCAACTACACCTTC.

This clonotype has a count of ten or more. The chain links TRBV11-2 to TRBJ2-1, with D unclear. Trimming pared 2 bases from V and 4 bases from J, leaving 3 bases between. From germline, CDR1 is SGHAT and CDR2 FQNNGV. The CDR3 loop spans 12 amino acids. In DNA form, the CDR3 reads TGTGCCAGCAGCTTATTATACAATGAGCAGTTCTTC. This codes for CASSLLYNEQFF.

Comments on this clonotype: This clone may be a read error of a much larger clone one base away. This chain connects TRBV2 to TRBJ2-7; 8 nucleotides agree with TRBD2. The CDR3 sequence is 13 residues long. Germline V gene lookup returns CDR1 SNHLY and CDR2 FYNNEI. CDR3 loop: CASLERGSYERYF. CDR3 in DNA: TGTGCCAGCCTTGAGCGGGGGTCCTACGAGCGGTACTTC.

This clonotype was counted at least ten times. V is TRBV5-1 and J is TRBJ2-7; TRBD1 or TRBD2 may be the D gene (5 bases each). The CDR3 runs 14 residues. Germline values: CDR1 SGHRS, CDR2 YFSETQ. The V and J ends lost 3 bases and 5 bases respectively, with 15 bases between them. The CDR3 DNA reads TGCGCCAGCAGCTCCCCGGGACGGAGGAACGAGCAGTACTTC. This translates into CASSSPGRRNEQYF.

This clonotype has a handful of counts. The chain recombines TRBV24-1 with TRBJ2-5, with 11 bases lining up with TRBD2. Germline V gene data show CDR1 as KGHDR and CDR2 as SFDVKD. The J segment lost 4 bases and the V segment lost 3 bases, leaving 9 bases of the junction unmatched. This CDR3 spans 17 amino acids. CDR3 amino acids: CATSDPPSGRRRETQYF. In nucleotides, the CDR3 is TGTGCCACCAGTGATCCCCCTAGCGGGAGGAGACGAGAGACCCAGTACTTC.

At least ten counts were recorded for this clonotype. In DNA form, the CDR3 reads TGTGCCAGCAGTAAGGAGACAGGGAGTGAAGCTTTCTTT. This sequence encodes CASSKETGSEAFF. V usage is TRBV12-3 or TRBV12-4 and J usage is TRBJ1-1; 7 bases match TRBD1. Trimming took 5 bases from V and 7 from J; bases not matched to a gene: 7. The CDR3 sequence is 13 residues long.

The CDR3: CASSLRQGFNEKLFF. CDR3 DNA sequence: TGTGCCAGCAGCTTACGACAGGGTTTTAATGAAAAACTGTTTTTT. The genes are TRBV11-3 and TRBJ1-4; 7 bases are a match to TRBD1. From germline, CDR1 is SGHNT and CDR2 YENEEA. Trimming took 2 bases from V and 4 from J; bases not matched to a gene: 4. The CDR3 consists of 15 residues.